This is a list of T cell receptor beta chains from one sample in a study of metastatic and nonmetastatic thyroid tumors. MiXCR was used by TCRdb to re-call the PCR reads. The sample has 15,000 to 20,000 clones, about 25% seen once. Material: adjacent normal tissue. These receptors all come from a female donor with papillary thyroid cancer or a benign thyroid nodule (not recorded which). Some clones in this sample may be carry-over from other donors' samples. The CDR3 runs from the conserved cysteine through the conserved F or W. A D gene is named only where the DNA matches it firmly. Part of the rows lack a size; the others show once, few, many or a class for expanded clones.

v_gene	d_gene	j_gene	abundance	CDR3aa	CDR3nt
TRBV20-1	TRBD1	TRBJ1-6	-	CSSKTGGSSPLHF	TGCAGTTCTAAGACAGGGGGATCTTCACCCCTCCACTTT
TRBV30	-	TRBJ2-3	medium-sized	CAWTLSAILGDTQYF	TGTGCCTGGACCCTTAGCGCCATATTGGGGGATACGCAGTATTTT
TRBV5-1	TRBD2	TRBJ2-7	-	CASSLASGDSYEQYF	TGCGCCAGCAGCTTGGCCAGCGGGGACTCCTACGAGCAGTACTTC
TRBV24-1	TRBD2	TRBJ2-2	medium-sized	CATSDTSGRAGELFF	TGTGCCACCAGTGATACTAGCGGGAGGGCCGGGGAGCTGTTTTTT
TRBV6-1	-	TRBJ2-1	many	CASSEAWPNEQFF	TGTGCCAGCAGTGAAGCTTGGCCCAATGAGCAGTTCTTC
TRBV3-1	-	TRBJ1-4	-	CASSPRTLNNEKLFF	TGTGCCAGCAGCCCCCGGACCTTAAATAATGAAAAACTGTTTTTT
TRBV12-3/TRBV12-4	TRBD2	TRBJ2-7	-	CASSLAGLSYEQYF	TGTGCCAGCAGCCTAGCGGGTCTCTCCTACGAGCAGTACTTC
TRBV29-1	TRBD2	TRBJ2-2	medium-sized	CSVEIAGYTGELFF	TGCAGCGTGGAGATAGCGGGATACACCGGGGAGCTGTTTTTT
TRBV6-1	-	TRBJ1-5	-	CASCPGRSNQPQHF	-
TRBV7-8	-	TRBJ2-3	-	CASSLDGSGLTDTQYF	TGTGCCAGCAGCTTGGATGGGTCGGGGCTTACAGATACGCAGTATTTT
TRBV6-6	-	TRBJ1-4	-	CASSYGGSGNEKLFF	TGTGCCAGCAGTTACGGGGGCAGCGGTAATGAAAAACTGTTTTTT
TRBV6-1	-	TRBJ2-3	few	CASSDGQSDTDTQYF	TGTGCCAGCAGTGATGGGCAGTCAGACACAGATACGCAGTATTTT
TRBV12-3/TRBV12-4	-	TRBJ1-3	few	CASSLGRVIGTGNTIYF	TGTGCCAGCAGTTTGGGCAGGGTGATAGGTACTGGAAACACCATATATTTT
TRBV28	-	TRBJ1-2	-	CASSLAGSYGYTF	TGTGCCAGCAGTTTGGCAGGGAGCTATGGCTACACCTTC
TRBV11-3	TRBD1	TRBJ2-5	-	CASSFRTGFQTQYF	TGTGCCAGCAGCTTTAGGACAGGGTTTCAGACCCAGTACTTC
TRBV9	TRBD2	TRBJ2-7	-	CAGSSGLVTSGDEQYF	TGTGCCGGCAGCTCGGGACTAGTTACTAGCGGGGACGAGCAGTACTTC
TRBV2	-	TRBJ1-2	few	CASRTAINYGYTF	TGTGCCAGCCGGACGGCTATAAACTATGGCTACACCTTC
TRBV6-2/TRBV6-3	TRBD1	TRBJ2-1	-	CASSYETGGVGGYYNEQFF	TGTGCCAGCAGTTACGAGACAGGGGGAGTGGGAGGCTACTACAATGAGCAGTTCTTC
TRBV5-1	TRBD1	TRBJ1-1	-	CASSLDRANTEAFF	TGCGCCAGCAGCTTAGACAGGGCGAACACTGAAGCTTTCTTT
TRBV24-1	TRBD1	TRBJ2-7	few	CATGQGSYEQYF	TGTGCCACTGGACAGGGTTCCTACGAGCAGTACTTC